The rows below give T cell receptor beta chains drawn from one sample of a study of early T cells in non-severe SARS-CoV-2 infection. TCRdb redid the calling of the 5' RACE reads with MiXCR, one entry per CDR3 protein. The data hold about 110,000 distinct CDR3 sequences, with approximately 12% observed a single time. This specimen was whole blood, taken at baseline. All receptors derive from an adult who was a healthcare worker with PCR-confirmed SARS-CoV-2 infection or an uninfected control (not recorded which). Both conserved end residues are part of each CDR3. The order of the fields is V gene, D gene, clone size, J gene, CDR3 DNA, CDR3 protein. D genes are given only for firm matches. The size of a clone is reported for some rows only, either as once, few or many, or as a class for expanded clones.

TRBV29-1	NA	NA	TRBJ1-1	TGCAGCGTCCCCATCGGGGACACTGAAGCTTTCTTT	CSVPIGDTEAFF
TRBV28	NA	NA	TRBJ2-5	TGTGCCAGCAGTATACCTCGGACAGAAGAGACCCAGTACTTC	CASSIPRTEETQYF
TRBV20-1	NA	NA	TRBJ2-2	TGCAGTGCTAGTCGGGGAGCCTACACCGGGGAGCTGTTTTTT	CSASRGAYTGELFF
TRBV29-1	TRBD1	NA	TRBJ1-2	TGCAGCGTCAAACAGGGGACGAGCTACACCTTC	CSVKQGTSYTF
TRBV7-2	NA	few	TRBJ2-5	TGTGCCAGCAGCCCACAGGATCTCTCAAGGGCCCAGTACTTC	CASSPQDLSRAQYF
TRBV7-6	NA	few	TRBJ1-1	TGTGCCAGCAGCTATACAGGGATTTCGGGTGAAGCTTTCTTT	CASSYTGISGEAFF
TRBV6-2/TRBV6-3	NA	many	TRBJ1-1	TGTGCCAGCAGTTACCGCGGGGGAGTGAACACTGAAGCTTTCTTT	CASSYRGGVNTEAFF
TRBV20-1	NA	few	TRBJ1-2	TGCAGTGCTAGGCTTCGACAGGCCACAAACTATGGCTACACCTTC	CSARLRQATNYGYTF
TRBV5-4	NA	few	TRBJ1-1	TGTGCCAGCAGCGGAACAGGGACCACTGAAGCTTTCTTT	CASSGTGTTEAFF
TRBV20-1	NA	NA	TRBJ2-4	TGCAGTGCTAAAACTTTAGCCAAAAACATTCAGTACTTC	CSAKTLAKNIQYF
TRBV27	NA	once	TRBJ2-7	TGTGCCAGCAGTTCATGGGTTTCTTCCTACGAGCAGTACTTC	CASSSWVSSYEQYF
TRBV5-6	NA	few	TRBJ2-7	TGTGCCAGCAGCTTGGTTTCGGGGTCTAGCGAGCAGTACTTC	CASSLVSGSSEQYF
TRBV2	NA	NA	TRBJ1-1	TGTGCCAGCAGTGAGCAGGGCACGACTGAAGCTTTCTTT	CASSEQGTTEAFF
TRBV3-1	NA	few	TRBJ2-7	TGTGCCAGCAGCCCGGGGAGGACAGAGAGCTCCTACGAGCAGTACTTC	CASSPGRTESSYEQYF
TRBV5-6	NA	NA	TRBJ1-6	TGTGCCAGCAGCTTTTTTATGGTGGACTCACCCCTCCACTTT	CASSFFMVDSPLHF
TRBV29-1	NA	few	TRBJ1-5	TGCAGCGTCGACCAGGGAACGGGGCAGCCCCAGCATTTT	CSVDQGTGQPQHF
TRBV7-8	NA	NA	TRBJ2-7	TGTGCCAGCAGCCCCCGGATCAACTACGAGCAGTACTTC	CASSPRINYEQYF
TRBV11-2	TRBD1	NA	TRBJ1-6	TGTGCCAGCAGCACGCGAGCCGGGACAGTCCATTCACCCCTCCACTTT	CASSTRAGTVHSPLHF
TRBV2	NA	NA	TRBJ1-3	TGTGCCAGCAGTGAAGGGAGGGGACTCTCTGGAAACACCATATATTTT	CASSEGRGLSGNTIYF
TRBV20-1	TRBD2	NA	TRBJ2-7	TGCAGTGCCAGGACTAGCGGGAGGCAAGGGGAGCAGTACTTC	CSARTSGRQGEQYF
TRBV7-9	TRBD2	many	TRBJ2-5	TGTGCCAGCAGCCCCAGACTAGCGGAATTGCAAGAGACCCAGTACTTC	CASSPRLAELQETQYF
TRBV29-1	TRBD1	NA	TRBJ1-5	TGCAGCGTACGGGGACAGGTCAATCAGCCCCAGCATTTT	CSVRGQVNQPQHF
TRBV28	NA	NA	TRBJ1-5	TGTGCCAGCACTAAATTGGGGAATCAGCCCCAGCATTTT	CASTKLGNQPQHF
TRBV30	NA	NA	TRBJ2-1	TGTGCCTGGAGTGGACAAGGAGGGGAGCAGTTCTTC	CAWSGQGGEQFF
TRBV28	TRBD2	many	TRBJ2-3	TGTGCCAGCAGTCTCATACTAGCGGGAGGGACAGATACGCAGTATTTT	CASSLILAGGTDTQYF
TRBV29-1	TRBD2	NA	TRBJ2-1	TGCAGCGTTGAAAGGCTAGCGGGCGACAATGAGCAGTTCTTC	CSVERLAGDNEQFF
TRBV12-3/TRBV12-4	NA	many	TRBJ2-1	TGTGCCAGCCGAGGGCAGGGGATGAAGAATGAGCAGTTCTTC	CASRGQGMKNEQFF
TRBV12-3/TRBV12-4	NA	NA	TRBJ2-1	TGTGCCAGCAGTCCCGGGACTCCGACTCACTACAATGAGCAGTTCTTC	CASSPGTPTHYNEQFF
TRBV2	TRBD1	few	TRBJ1-2	TGTGCCAGCAGTGAAACAGGGGCAAGCTATGGCTACACCTTC	CASSETGASYGYTF
TRBV5-4	NA	many	TRBJ2-3	TGTGCCAGCAGCTTATCGACCACAGATACGCAGTATTTT	CASSLSTTDTQYF
TRBV27	TRBD1	NA	TRBJ2-7	TGTGCCAGCAGCCAAGGGACAGTACCAACCTACGAGCAGTACTTC	CASSQGTVPTYEQYF
TRBV20-1	NA	NA	TRBJ2-3	TGCAGTGCTCCGGGACGTCCCCCGAGGGATACGCAGTATTTT	CSAPGRPPRDTQYF
TRBV6-5	NA	few	TRBJ2-5	TGTGCCAGCACCTTCCCCGGGCACCAAGAGACCCAGTACTTC	CASTFPGHQETQYF
TRBV29-1	TRBD1	NA	TRBJ2-2	TGCAGCGCCCTGGACAGGGCCAACACCGGGGAGCTGTTTTTT	CSALDRANTGELFF
TRBV15	NA	many	TRBJ1-1	TGTGCCACCAGCAGAGATCTGCCCGGATCGGATGAAGCTTTCTTT	CATSRDLPGSDEAFF
TRBV18	NA	few	TRBJ2-5	TGTGCCAGCTCCCTGGGGGGGGCCGAAGAGACCCAGTACTTC	CASSLGGAEETQYF
TRBV20-1	TRBD1	few	TRBJ2-1	TGCAGTGCTGACCCCCCGGACAGGGTTAGTGAGCAGTTCTTC	CSADPPDRVSEQFF
TRBV30	NA	few	TRBJ1-5	TGTGCCTGGAATAGGGCCGGCGGCAATCAGCCCCAGCATTTT	CAWNRAGGNQPQHF
TRBV6-6	NA	few	TRBJ2-7	TGTGCCAGCAGTTACGCCAGCGGGCAAACCTACGAGCAGTACTTC	CASSYASGQTYEQYF
TRBV19	TRBD1	NA	TRBJ1-5	TGTGCCAGTAGTATTGGTATCCTTACAGGGGGAGTCGGCAATCAGCCCCAGCATTTT	CASSIGILTGGVGNQPQHF
TRBV5-6	NA	few	TRBJ2-5	TGTGCCAGCAGCAAGGGACAAGGTGAAGAGACCCAGTACTTC	CASSKGQGEETQYF
TRBV20-1	NA	few	TRBJ1-1	TGCAGTGCTAGTGGGGGGGAAAGTTATGAAGCTTTCTTT	CSASGGESYEAFF
TRBV6-5	NA	few	TRBJ1-4	TGTGCCAGCAGTCTCCACCGCACCCATGAAAAACTGTTTTTT	CASSLHRTHEKLFF
TRBV29-1	NA	many	TRBJ2-7	TGCAGCGCCGCACAGGGATACGAGCAGTACTTC	CSAAQGYEQYF
TRBV5-1	NA	many	TRBJ2-7	TGCGCCAGCAGCTTGGAGGGGTACGAGCAGTACTTC	CASSLEGYEQYF
TRBV6-5	NA	NA	TRBJ2-7	TGTGCCAGCAGTTACCAGCACGGGGGGCCCAACGAGCAGTACTTC	CASSYQHGGPNEQYF
TRBV19	TRBD1	many	TRBJ2-7	TGTGCCAGTAGTCAGGACAGGGGGCGATACGAGCAGTACTTC	CASSQDRGRYEQYF
TRBV20-1	NA	few	TRBJ2-5	TGCAGTGCTAGGTCCGGGGACCAAGAGACCCAGTACTTC	CSARSGDQETQYF
TRBV13	TRBD1	few	TRBJ2-2	TGTGCCAGCAGCTCCCACCGGCCACCCAGGGGGATGAACACCGGGGAGCTGTTTTTT	CASSSHRPPRGMNTGELFF
TRBV3-1	NA	NA	TRBJ1-2	TGTGCCAGCAGCCAACGGGGAACTAACTATGGCTACACCTTC	CASSQRGTNYGYTF